Shown below are 8 T cell receptor beta chains from a single sample sequenced in a study of blood T cells in healthy people across ages (dated by TCRdb to 2014 to 2015). Receptor libraries were prepared by 5' RACE. The instrument was an Illumina HiSeq 2500. A second about 7 to 12 cycle PCR used a sample-barcoded 5' primer and a J-beta primer mix. TCRdb's own reprocessing of the public reads used fastp at Q25 and MiXCR and kept productive beta chains. CDR3 protein duplicates are merged, each entry listing the most common genes and DNA. The sample table contains about 1.5 million distinct CDR3 sequences; only one count was recorded for 40% to 45% of them. Approximately 4.1% of the sample lies in the top ten. What was sequenced was blood. These receptors all stem from a woman between 18 and 30 years old in good health.

Comments on this clonotype: The junction departs from the called germline gene at one end, perhaps through a read error. The chain has TRBV4-3 and TRBJ2-6; possible D gene TRBD1, 5 bases. This CDR3 contains 16 residues. Germline V gene data show CDR1 as LGHNA and CDR2 as YSLEER. CDR3 amino acids: CASSQDPSSGANALTF. CDR3 nucleotide sequence: TGCGCCAGCAGCCAAGATCCCAGCTCTGGGGCCAACGCCCTGACTTTC.

This clonotype came up once. This chain uses TRBV4-1 with TRBJ1-5; TRBD1 might be the D (6 bases). V was trimmed by 1 base and J by 5 bases, leaving 12 bases between them. The CDR3 totals 15 residues. Germline V gene data show CDR1 as MGHRA and CDR2 as YSYEKL. CDR3 sequence: CASSQGNRVDQPQHF. The CDR3 DNA follows: TGCGCCAGCAGCCAAGGAAACAGGGTGGATCAGCCCCAGCATTTT.

There are a few counts of this clonotype. This sequence joins TRBV27 and TRBJ2-1; D unclear. V gave up 6 bases and J gave up 1 base, with 7 bases separating them. The CDR3 contains 13 residues. CDR1 and CDR2 from the germline V gene are MNHEY and SMNVEV (reference sequence). This CDR3 reads CASSTLSYNEQFF. The DNA for the CDR3 is TGTGCCAGCAGCACCCTTTCCTACAATGAGCAGTTCTTC.

This clonotype occurred a few times. This sequence joins TRBV20-1 and TRBJ1-2, with TRBD1 identical over 7 bases. The germline V gene encodes CDR1 DFQATT and CDR2 SNEGSKA (reference sequence). This CDR3 is built from 14 residues. Trimming at V came to 1 base and at J to 2 bases, leaving 4 bases not matched to a gene. CDR3 DNA: TGCAGTGCTAGAGGGAAGGGGGCGAACTATGGCTACACCTTC. Residues: CSARGKGANYGYTF.

This clonotype was picked up a small number of times. The J gene is TRBJ2-1, the V gene TRBV6-2 or TRBV6-3; maybe TRBD1 (5 bases). Germline assignment: CDR1 MNHEY and CDR2 SVGEGT. V lost 2 bases and J lost 2, with 13 bases in between. The CDR3 contains 16 residues. The CDR3 nucleotides read TGTGCCAGCAGTTACCAGGACATGATCACCTACAATGAGCAGTTCTTC. Its translation is CASSYQDMITYNEQFF.

This clonotype was seen more than once but under ten times. The chain links TRBV7-9 to TRBJ1-2; a possible D gene is TRBD1 (5 bases). The germline V gene encodes CDR1 SEHNR and CDR2 FQNEAQ (reference sequence). The CDR3 has 13 residues. Trimming took 9 bases from V and 0 from J, leaving 11 bases between them. CDR3: CASAEQANYGYTF. DNA for the CDR3: TGTGCCAGTGCTGAACAGGCTAACTATGGCTACACCTTC.

V gene TRBV6-6 combines with J gene TRBJ2-1; 13 positions match TRBD2. The CDR3 extends over 17 amino acids. Per the germline V gene, CDR1 is MNHNY and CDR2 is SVGAGI (reference sequence). V dropped 2 bases and J dropped 10; count of bases not matched to a gene: 11. The CDR3 loop reads CASSYLGLAGASGEQFF. DNA of the CDR3: TGTGCCAGCAGTTACCTAGGACTAGCGGGAGCCTCAGGGGAGCAGTTCTTC.

This clonotype was seen a handful of times. The V gene is TRBV3-1, the J gene TRBJ1-6; unclear D gene. Trimming took off 2 bases at V and 8 bases at J, with 10 bases between the two ends. Looked up from germline, CDR1 is LGHDT and CDR2 is YNNKEL (reference sequence). This CDR3 has 14 amino acids. The CDR3 protein is CASSQSLLDSPLHF. The DNA of the CDR3 is TGTGCCAGCAGCCAAAGTTTATTAGATTCACCCCTCCACTTT.